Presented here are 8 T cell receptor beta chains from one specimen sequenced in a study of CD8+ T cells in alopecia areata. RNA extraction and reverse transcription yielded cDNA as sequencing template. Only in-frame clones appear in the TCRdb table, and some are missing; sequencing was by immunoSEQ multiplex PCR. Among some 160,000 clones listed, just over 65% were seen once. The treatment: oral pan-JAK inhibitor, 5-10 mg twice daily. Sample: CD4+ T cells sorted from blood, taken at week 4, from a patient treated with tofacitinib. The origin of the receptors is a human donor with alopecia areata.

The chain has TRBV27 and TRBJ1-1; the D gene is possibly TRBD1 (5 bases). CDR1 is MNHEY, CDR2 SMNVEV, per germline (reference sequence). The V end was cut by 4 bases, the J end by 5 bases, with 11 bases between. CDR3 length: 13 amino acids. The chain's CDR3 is CASSYAGRTEAFF. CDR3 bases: TGTGCCAGCAGTTACGCAGGGAGAACTGAAGCTTTCTTT.

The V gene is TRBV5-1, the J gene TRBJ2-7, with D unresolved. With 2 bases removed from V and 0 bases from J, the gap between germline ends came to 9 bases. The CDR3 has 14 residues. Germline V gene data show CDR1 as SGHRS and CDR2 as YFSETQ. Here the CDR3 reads CASSLSFTSYEQYF. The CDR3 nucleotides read TGCGCCAGCAGCTTATCCTTTACCTCCTACGAGCAGTACTTC.

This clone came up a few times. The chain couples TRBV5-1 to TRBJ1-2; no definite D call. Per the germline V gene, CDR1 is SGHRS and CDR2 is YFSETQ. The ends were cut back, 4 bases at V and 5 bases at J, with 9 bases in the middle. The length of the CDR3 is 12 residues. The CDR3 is CASSPEQYGYTF. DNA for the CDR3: TGCGCCAGCAGCCCGGAACAGTATGGCTACACCTTC.

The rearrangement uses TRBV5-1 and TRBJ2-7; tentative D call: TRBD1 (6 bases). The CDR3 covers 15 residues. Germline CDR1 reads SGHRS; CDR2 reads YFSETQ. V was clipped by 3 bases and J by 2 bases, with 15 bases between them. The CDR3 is CASSSTTGPTYEQYF. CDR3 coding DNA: TGCGCCAGCAGCTCCACGACAGGTCCAACCTACGAGCAGTACTTC.

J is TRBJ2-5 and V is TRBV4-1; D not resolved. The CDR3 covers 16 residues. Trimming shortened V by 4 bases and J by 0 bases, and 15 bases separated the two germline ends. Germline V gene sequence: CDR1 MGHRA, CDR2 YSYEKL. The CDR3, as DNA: TGCGCCAGCAGCCTCCTAGGGTCGGAGTACCAAGAGACCCAGTACTTC. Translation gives CASSLLGSEYQETQYF.

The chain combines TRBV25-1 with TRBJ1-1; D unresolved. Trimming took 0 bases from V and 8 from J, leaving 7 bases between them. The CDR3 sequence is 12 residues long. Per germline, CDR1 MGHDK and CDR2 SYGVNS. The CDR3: CASSEYTNEAFF. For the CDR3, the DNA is TGTGCCAGCAGTGAATATACAAACGAAGCTTTCTTT.

The CDR3, as DNA: TGTGCCAGCAGCCACTCGCGGGTCTACAATGAGCAGTTCTTC. Its translation: CASSHSRVYNEQFF. The V and J genes are TRBV27 and TRBJ2-1, with D maybe TRBD2 (5 bases). From germline, CDR1 is MNHEY and CDR2 SMNVEV (reference sequence). This CDR3 region has 14 residues. Trimming took off 6 bases at V and 3 bases at J, with 12 bases between the two ends.

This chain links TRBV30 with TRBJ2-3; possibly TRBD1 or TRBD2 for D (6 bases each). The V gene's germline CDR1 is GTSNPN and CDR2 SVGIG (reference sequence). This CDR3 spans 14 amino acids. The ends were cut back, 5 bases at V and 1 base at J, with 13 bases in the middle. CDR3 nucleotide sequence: TGTGCCTGGGGCAGGGGACTTGGCACAGATACGCAGTATTTT. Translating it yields CAWGRGLGTDTQYF.